This TCR beta chain comes out of a study of shared clonotypes between healthy human individuals (dated by TCRdb to the early 2020s). Regarding the complete study: A few men and two women, aged 18 to 49 years, made up the cohort. Libraries were prepared and TCR repertoires were sequenced by different laboratories using diverse techniques, in order to increase sequencing depth and limit assay-specific biases. Between about 0.94 and 8.9 billion PBMCs per donor were obtained by leukapheresis. To estimate repertoire size and how much clonotype sharing occurs between individuals, the study deeply sequenced the blood TCR repertoires of 5 or 6 healthy adults. Per donor, three plates each were used for CD4 naive and CD4 memory, two for CD8 naive, and one for CD8 memory. The investigation overall reported the following: Compared with non-shared clonotypes, the clonotypes found in all four sorted-subset donors had higher generation probabilities. Larger estimated clonotype richness was generally found for naive subsets than for memory subsets. Because the study included only a small number of donors, the genetic and exposure-history diversity represented was limited. Sampling was restricted to blood, and TCR repertoires in tissue are likely to differ from TCR repertoires in blood. Pairwise subsampling indicated that sequencing depth was expected to affect the degree of clonotype sharing among donors. Around 5.4% of naive CD4, 3.5% of naive CD8, about 2.1% of memory CD4, and 0.4% of memory CD8 clonotypes were shared across four donors. Incomplete sequencing was indicated by rarefaction of sorted-subset datasets, despite the large sequencing depth.

Using the deep immunoSEQ assay, multiplex PCR amplified TCR CDR3 regions from genomic DNA. Genomic DNA extracted from each cell subset was distributed evenly over all wells of several immunoSEQ 96-well plates, and each plate served as one replicate. For sorted subsets, each replicate PCR was loaded with 200 ng genomic DNA, equivalent to some 27,000 T cell genomes. Purified libraries were measured with a Qubit 3.0 fluorometer, size-checked on a Bioanalyzer 2100, and measured again with the KAPA Library Quantification kit. Every immunoSEQ 96-well plate was sequenced on a dedicated single-read 150-cycle Illumina NextSeq 550 flow cell. The original methods were these. Because the immunoSEQ output held only junctional sequences and lacked quality scores, the filtering could not match the filtering applied to full-length reads. Sequences were annotated with PyIR, a Python wrapper for IgBLAST v1.9, and V/J genes and CDR3 were assigned using IMGT germline references. Any read was removed if the V/J assignment was weak (E-value above 1e-6), the CDR3 was missing, or the read contained stop codons, out-of-frame junctions, or ambiguous translated residues. V3J clonotypes were defined by identical inferred V gene, J gene, and CDR3 amino acid sequence. Percentage overlap between repertoires was calculated by dividing the number of shared unique clonotypes by the size of the smaller repertoire. RTK rarefaction, the Chao1 estimator, and Recon v2.1 estimates of unobserved clonotypes were used to assess repertoire richness. Generation probabilities were computed with OLGA for all TCRbeta clonotypes obtained by the gDNA method from a handful of donors. Drawn from immuneACCESS, this table holds only the in-frame rearrangements with V and J called that TCRdb kept. Clones are partly lost; checked studies trace under half to an unresolved V gene and leave the rest unexplained. From that table come the V and J calls and clone size; the DNA was used to work out D and trimming. Counted in this sample were roughly 2.5 million clones; around nine tenths of them appeared once. The top ten hold roughly 0.15% of the sample.

Trimming costs V 3 bases and J 1 base, and their ends lie 3 bases apart. The germline V gene supplies CDR1 SGHAT and CDR2 FQNNGV. Taken from cysteine to phenylalanine, the CDR3 has 13 residues. The DNA shown is the 39-base CDR3, in frame from base 1. With respect to this clone: No cognate antigen has been identified for it. Per-base quality was not reported, and no clone a single base away is much larger than it.

The donors were healthy, HIV-negative adults who had no recently reported acute infections or vaccinations. Every donor was a Caucasian adult residing in Nashville, Tennessee, USA. Magnetic negative selection was used to enrich CD4+ T cells, after which naive cells were positively selected on CD45RA and the negative fraction became the memory subset. Blood was collected by leukapheresis, and PBMCs were isolated by Ficoll-Histopaque density gradient centrifugation and then cryopreserved in liquid nitrogen vapor phase. Analytical flow cytometry was used to check the purity and quantity of every magnetically sorted T cell population. Each sorted fraction had its genomic DNA isolated and then quantified by UV absorbance on a Nanodrop 2000c.

The sequencing sample was made of naive CD4+ T cells sorted from blood. Interpreted using the paper, the cell subset or site label stands for: CD45RA+ positively selected. The receptor's source is a man between 18 and 29 years old in good health. This receptor chain uses TRBV11-2 and TRBJ2-2; the D gene lacks a confident call. The sequenced DNA is TGTGCCAGCAGCTTTGAGAACACCGGGGAGCTGTTTTTT. This yields the protein CASSFENTGELFF.